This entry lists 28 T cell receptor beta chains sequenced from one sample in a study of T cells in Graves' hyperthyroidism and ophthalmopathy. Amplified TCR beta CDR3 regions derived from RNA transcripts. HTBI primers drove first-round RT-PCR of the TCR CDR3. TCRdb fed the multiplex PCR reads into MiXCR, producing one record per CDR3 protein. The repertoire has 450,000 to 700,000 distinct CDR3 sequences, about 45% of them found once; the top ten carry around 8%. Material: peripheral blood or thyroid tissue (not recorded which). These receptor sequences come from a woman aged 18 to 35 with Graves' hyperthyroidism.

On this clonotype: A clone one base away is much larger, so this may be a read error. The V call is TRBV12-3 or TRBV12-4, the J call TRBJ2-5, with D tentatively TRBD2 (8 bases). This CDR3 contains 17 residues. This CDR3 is CASSQEGASGLGETRYF. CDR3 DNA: TGTGCCAGCAGCCAAGAGGGGGCTAGCGGGTTGGGGGAGACCCGGTACTTC.

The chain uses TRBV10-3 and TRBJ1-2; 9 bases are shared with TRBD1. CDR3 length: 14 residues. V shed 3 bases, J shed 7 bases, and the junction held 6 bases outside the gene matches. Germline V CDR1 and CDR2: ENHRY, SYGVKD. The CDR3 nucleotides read TGTGCCATCAGTGAAGGGACAGGGATTGGTGGCTACACCTTC. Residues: CAISEGTGIGGYTF.

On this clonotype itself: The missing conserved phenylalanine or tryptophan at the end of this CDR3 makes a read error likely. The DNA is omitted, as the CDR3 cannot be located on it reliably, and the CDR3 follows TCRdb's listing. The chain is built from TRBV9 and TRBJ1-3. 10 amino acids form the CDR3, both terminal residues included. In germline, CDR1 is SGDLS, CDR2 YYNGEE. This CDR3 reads CASSLRDYYT.

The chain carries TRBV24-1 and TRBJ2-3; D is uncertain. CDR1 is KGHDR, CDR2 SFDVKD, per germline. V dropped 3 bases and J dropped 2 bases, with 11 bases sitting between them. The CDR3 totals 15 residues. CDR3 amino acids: CATSDPGSYTDTQYF. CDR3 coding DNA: TGTGCCACCAGTGATCCTGGATCGTACACAGATACGCAGTATTTT.

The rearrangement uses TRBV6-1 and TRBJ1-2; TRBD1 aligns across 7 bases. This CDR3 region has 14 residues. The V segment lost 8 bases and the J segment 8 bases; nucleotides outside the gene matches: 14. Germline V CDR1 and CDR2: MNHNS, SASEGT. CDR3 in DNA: TGTGCCAGCGGGACGTTCGACAGGGCGCAAGGCTACACCTTC. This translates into CASGTFDRAQGYTF.

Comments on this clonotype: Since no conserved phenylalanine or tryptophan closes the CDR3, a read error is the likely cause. The CDR3 here is CAWDHTGNTIYS. As DNA, the CDR3 is TGTGCCTGGGACCACACGGGAAACACCATATATTCT. The chain joins TRBV30 to TRBJ1-3; D gene ambiguous. The CDR3 extends over 12 amino acids. V lost 5 bases and J lost 4, with 9 bases in between. In germline, CDR1 is GTSNPN, CDR2 SVGIG (reference sequence).

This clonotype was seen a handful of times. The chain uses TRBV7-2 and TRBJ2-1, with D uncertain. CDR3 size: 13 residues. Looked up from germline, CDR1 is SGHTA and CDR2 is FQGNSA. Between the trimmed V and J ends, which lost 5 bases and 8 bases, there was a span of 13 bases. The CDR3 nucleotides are TGTGCCAGCAGCCTGGCGCTAGGCGATGAGCAGTTCTTC. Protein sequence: CASSLALGDEQFF. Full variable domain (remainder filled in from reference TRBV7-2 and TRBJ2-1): GAGVSQSPSNKVTEKGKDVELRCDPISGHTALYWYRQSLGQGLEFLIYFQGNSAPDKSGLPSDRFSAERTGGSVSTLTIQRTQQEDSAVYLCASSLALGDEQFFGPGTRLTVL.

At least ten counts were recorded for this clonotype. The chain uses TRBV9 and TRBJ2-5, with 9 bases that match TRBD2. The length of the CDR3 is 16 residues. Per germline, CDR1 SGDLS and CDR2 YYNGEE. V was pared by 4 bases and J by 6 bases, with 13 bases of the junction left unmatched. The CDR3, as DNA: TGTGCCAGCAGCCCCTCAGCGGGACTAGCTATACAGACCCAGTACTTC. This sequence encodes CASSPSAGLAIQTQYF.

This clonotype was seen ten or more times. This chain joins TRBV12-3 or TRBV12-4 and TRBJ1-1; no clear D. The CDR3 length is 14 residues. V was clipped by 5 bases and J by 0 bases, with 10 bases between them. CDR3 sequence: CASSLSALNTEAFF. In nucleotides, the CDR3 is TGTGCCAGCAGTCTATCAGCCCTGAACACTGAAGCTTTCTTT.

Here the CDR3 DNA reads TGCGCCAGCACAAAGGAAGGCTACAATGAGCAGTACTTC. It encodes CASTKEGYNEQYF. The V gene is TRBV5-1, the J gene TRBJ2-7; no clear D gene. Germline CDR1 is SGHRS and CDR2 is YFSETQ. The CDR3 loop spans 13 amino acids. V was shortened by 6 bases and J by 7 bases, with 17 bases between the two germline ends.

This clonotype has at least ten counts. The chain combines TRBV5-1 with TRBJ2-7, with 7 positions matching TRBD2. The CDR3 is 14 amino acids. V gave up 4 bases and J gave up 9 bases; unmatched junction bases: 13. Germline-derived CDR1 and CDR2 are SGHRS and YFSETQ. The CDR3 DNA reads TGCGCCAGCAGCGTGGTGGGGGGGGGATTGGGGCAGTACTTC. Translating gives CASSVVGGGLGQYF.

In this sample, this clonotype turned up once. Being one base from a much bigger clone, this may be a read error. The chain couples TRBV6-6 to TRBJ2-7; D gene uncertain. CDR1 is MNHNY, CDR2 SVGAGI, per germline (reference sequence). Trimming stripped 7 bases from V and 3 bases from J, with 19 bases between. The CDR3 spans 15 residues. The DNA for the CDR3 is TGTGCCAGCATTGATTCTGTCCGCGATTACTACGAGCAGTACTTC. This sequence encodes CASIDSVRDYYEQYF.

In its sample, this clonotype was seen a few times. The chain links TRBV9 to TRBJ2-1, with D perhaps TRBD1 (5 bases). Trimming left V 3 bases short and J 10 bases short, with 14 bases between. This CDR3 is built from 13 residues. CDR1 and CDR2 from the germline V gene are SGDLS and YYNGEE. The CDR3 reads CASSEIGATEQFF. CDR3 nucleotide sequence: TGTGCCAGCAGCGAGATAGGGGCAACGGAGCAGTTCTTC.

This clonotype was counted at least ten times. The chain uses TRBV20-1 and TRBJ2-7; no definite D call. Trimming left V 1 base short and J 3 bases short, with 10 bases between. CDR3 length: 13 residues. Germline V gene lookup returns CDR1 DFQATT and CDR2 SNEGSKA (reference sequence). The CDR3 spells CSARADLRYEQYF. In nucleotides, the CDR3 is TGCAGTGCTAGAGCGGACCTACGCTACGAGCAGTACTTC.

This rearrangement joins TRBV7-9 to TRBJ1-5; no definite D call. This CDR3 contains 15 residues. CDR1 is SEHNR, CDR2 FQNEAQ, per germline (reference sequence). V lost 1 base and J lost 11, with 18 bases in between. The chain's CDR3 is CASSLVAGVGETQHF. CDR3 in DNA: TGTGCCAGCAGCTTAGTGGCGGGAGTGGGTGAGACCCAGCATTTT.

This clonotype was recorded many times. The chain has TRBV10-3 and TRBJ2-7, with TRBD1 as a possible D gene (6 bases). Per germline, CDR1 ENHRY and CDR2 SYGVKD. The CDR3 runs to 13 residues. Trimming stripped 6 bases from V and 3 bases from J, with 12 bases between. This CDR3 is CAIRRQALYEQYF. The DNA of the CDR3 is TGTGCCATCAGGAGACAGGCTCTCTACGAGCAGTACTTC.

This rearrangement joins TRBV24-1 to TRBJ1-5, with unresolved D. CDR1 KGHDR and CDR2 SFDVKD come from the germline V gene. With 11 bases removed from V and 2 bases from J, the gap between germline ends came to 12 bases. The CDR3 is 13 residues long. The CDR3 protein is CASRALGNQPQHF. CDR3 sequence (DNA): TGTGCCAGCAGAGCATTGGGCAATCAGCCCCAGCATTTT.

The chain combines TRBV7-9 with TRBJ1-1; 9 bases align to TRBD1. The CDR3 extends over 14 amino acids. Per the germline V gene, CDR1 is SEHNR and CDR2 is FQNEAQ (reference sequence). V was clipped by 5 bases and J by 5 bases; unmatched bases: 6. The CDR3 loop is CASSPGTGYTEAFF. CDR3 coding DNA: TGTGCCAGCAGCCCAGGGACAGGGTATACTGAAGCTTTCTTT.

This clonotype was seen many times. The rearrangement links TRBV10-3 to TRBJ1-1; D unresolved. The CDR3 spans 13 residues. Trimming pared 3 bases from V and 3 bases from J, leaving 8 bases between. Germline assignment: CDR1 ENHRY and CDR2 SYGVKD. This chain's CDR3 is CAISDRWDTEAFF. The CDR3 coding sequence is TGTGCCATCAGTGATAGGTGGGACACTGAAGCTTTCTTT.

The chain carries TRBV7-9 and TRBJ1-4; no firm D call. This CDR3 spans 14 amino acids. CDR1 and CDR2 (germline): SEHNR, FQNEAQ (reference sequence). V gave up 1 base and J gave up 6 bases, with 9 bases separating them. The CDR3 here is CASSLGGEDEKLFF. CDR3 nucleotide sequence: TGTGCCAGCAGCTTAGGGGGTGAGGATGAAAAACTGTTTTTT.

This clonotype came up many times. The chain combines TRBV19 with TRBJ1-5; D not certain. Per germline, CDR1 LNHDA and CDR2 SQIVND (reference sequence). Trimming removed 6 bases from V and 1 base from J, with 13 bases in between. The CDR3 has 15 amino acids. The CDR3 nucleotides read TGTGCCAGTAGCCAGGAGATCTCGAGCAATCAGCCCCAGCATTTT. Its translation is CASSQEISSNQPQHF. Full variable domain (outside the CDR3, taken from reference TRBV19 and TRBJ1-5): DGGITQSPKYLFRKEGQNVTLSCEQNLNHDAMYWYRQDPGQGLRLIYYSQIVNDFQKGDIAEGYSVSREKKESFPLTVTSAQKNPTAFYLCASSQEISSNQPQHFGDGTRLSIL.

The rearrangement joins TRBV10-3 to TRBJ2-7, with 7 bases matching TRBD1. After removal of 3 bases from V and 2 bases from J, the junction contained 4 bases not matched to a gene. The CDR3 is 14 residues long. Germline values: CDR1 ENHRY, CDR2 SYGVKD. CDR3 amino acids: CAISDRQGAYEQYF. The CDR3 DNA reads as TGTGCCATCAGTGACCGACAGGGCGCCTACGAGCAGTACTTC.

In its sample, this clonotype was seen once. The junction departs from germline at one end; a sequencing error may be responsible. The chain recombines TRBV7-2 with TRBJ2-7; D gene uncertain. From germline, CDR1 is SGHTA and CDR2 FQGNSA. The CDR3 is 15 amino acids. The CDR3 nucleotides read TGTGCCGGCAGCTCCAACAAGGAGAACTCCTACGAGCAGTACTTC. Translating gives CAGSSNKENSYEQYF.

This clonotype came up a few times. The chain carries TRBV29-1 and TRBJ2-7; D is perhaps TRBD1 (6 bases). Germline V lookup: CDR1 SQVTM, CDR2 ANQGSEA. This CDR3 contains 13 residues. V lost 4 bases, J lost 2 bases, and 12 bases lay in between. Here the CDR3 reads CSVVPQGTYEQYF. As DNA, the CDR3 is TGCAGCGTTGTTCCGCAGGGGACCTACGAGCAGTACTTC.

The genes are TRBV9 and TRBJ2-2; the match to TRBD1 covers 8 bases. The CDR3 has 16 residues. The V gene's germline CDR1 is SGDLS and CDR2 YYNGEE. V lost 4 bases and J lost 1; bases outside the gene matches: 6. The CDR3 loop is CASSRAGTGNTGELFF. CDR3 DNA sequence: TGTGCCAGCAGCCGGGCGGGGACAGGGAACACCGGGGAGCTGTTTTTT. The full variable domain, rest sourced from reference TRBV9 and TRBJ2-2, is DSGVTQTPKHLITATGQRVTLRCSPRSGDLSVYWYQQSLDQGLQFLIQYYNGEERAKGNILERFSAQQFPDLHSELNLSSLELGDSALYFCASSRAGTGNTGELFFGEGSRLTVL.

CDR3 sequence: CASSWEAEAFF. CDR3 DNA: TGTGCCAGCAGTTGGGAGGCTGAAGCTTTCTTT. The chain carries TRBV5-4 and TRBJ1-1; D remains unclear. Germline assignment: CDR1 SGHNT and CDR2 YYREEE (reference sequence). V was trimmed by 5 bases and J by 6 bases, leaving 8 bases between them. This CDR3 region has 11 residues.

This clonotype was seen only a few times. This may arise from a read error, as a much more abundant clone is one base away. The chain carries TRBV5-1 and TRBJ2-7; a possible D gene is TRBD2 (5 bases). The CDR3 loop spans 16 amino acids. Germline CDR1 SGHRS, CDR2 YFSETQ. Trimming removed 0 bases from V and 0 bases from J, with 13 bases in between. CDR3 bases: TGCGCCAGCAGCTTGGAGCTGGCGGGCTTCTCCTACGAGCAGTACTTC. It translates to CASSLELAGFSYEQYF.

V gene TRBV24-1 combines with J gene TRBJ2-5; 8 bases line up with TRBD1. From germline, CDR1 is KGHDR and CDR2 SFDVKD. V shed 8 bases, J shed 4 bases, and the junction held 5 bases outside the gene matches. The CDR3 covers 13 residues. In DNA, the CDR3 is TGTGCCACCAACCCCGGGACAGGAGAGACCCAGTACTTC. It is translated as CATNPGTGETQYF.